This T cell receptor (beta chain) was documented in a study of post-analysis software for immune sequencing data. Unique molecular identifiers tagged the TCR beta cDNA libraries. Yield was roughly 0.5 million cDNA molecules from about 1 to 10 million T cells. TCRdb independently ran MiXCR on the PCR reads; one entry per CDR3 protein. This table holds approximately 160,000 distinct CDR3 sequences, 25% to 35% found once. A remark on this clonotype: What it binds is unknown. This could be a read error, since a much larger clone is one nucleotide away.

Findings of the study overall: Significantly lower normalized Chao1 diversity was seen in multiple sclerosis patients than in controls. By F measure, samples from a shared preparation batch strongly co-clustered. About five TRBV segments (TRBV5-6, TRBV5-1 and TRBV20-1 among them) occurred more frequently in patients than in controls.

The CDR3 spans 14 residues. V was clipped by 7 bases and J by 5 bases, with 16 bases between them. Germline CDR1 SGDLS, CDR2 YYNGEE. This chain joins TRBV9 and TRBJ2-1, with unresolved D. The source of this sequence is a girl between 10 and 17 years old with multiple sclerosis. Sequences were obtained from blood. The CDR3 reads CASSARATDNEQFF. The CDR3 DNA sequence: TGTGCCAGCTCGGCGCGAGCGACGGACAATGAGCAGTTCTTC. Together with reference TRBV9 and TRBJ2-1, the CDR3 gives the full variable domain: DSGVTQTPKHLITATGQRVTLRCSPRSGDLSVYWYQQSLDQGLQFLIQYYNGEERAKGNILERFSAQQFPDLHSELNLSSLELGDSALYFCASSARATDNEQFFGPGTRLTVL.